The 32 T cell receptor beta chains presented below share a single source sample, sequenced in a study of blood T cell repertoires in COVID-19. The repertoire was sequenced with immunoSEQ multiplex PCR; TCRdb's copy has only in-frame clones and lacks some. The sample lists 70,000 or so clones, approximately 90% occurring once. Sequencing used peripheral blood. The receptors come from an older man with active COVID-19.

This clone was picked up one time. The chain combines TRBV21-1 with TRBJ1-2. TRBV21-1 is tagged as a pseudogene. The CDR3 consists of 13 residues. The CDR3 reads CASSRRASYGYTF. The CDR3 nucleotides read TGTGCCAGCAGCCGGCGGGCGAGCTATGGCTACACCTTC.

The sample holds a few counts of this clone. The rearrangement uses TRBV7-8 and TRBJ2-7; possible D gene TRBD2, 6 bases. V was clipped by 5 bases and J by 2 bases, with 16 bases between them. In germline, CDR1 is SGHVS, CDR2 FQNEAQ. This CDR3 is 15 amino acids long. The CDR3 sequence is CASSAAAPGAYEQYF. The DNA of the CDR3 is TGTGCCAGCAGCGCGGCGGCCCCGGGGGCCTACGAGCAGTACTTC.

The chain recombines TRBV4-1 with TRBJ2-1; 7 nucleotides match TRBD1. Per germline, CDR1 MGHRA and CDR2 YSYEKL. With V trimmed by 5 bases and J by 5 bases, 12 bases remained unmatched. The CDR3 is made up of 16 amino acids. The CDR3 spells CASSDEGASPDNEQFF. The CDR3 nucleotides are TGCGCCAGCAGCGACGAGGGGGCTAGCCCGGACAATGAGCAGTTCTTC.

The V gene is TRBV25-1, the J gene TRBJ1-5, with D perhaps matching TRBD1 (5 bases). The CDR3 extends over 16 amino acids. V lost 1 base and J 0 bases, leaving 10 bases between the germline ends. Germline-derived CDR1 and CDR2 are MGHDK and SYGVNS. CDR3 DNA: TGTGCCAGCAGTGAATCGGGGGGGAATAGCAATCAGCCCCAGCATTTT. Translating it yields CASSESGGNSNQPQHF.

The chain recombines TRBV18 with TRBJ2-2, with D possibly TRBD2 on 6 matching bases. This CDR3 has 16 residues. Trimming shortened V by 4 bases and J by 4 bases, and 16 bases separated the two germline ends. CDR1 and CDR2 (germline): KGHSH, LQKENI. The CDR3 coding sequence is TGTGCCAGCTCACGGGGTTTAGCGGAGACCACCGGGGAGCTGTTTTTT. This gives the protein CASSRGLAETTGELFF.

The rearrangement uses TRBV30 and TRBJ1-1; maybe TRBD1 (5 bases). This CDR3 contains 12 residues. V shed 5 bases and J shed 6 bases, with 13 bases lying between them. Germline values: CDR1 GTSNPN, CDR2 SVGIG (reference sequence). DNA for the CDR3: TGTGCCTGGTGGGGGGTGGGGGCTGAAGCTTTCTTT. Amino acids: CAWWGVGAEAFF.

This chain uses TRBV10-3 with TRBJ2-3; 10 bases match TRBD2. CDR3 length: 16 residues. Germline values: CDR1 ENHRY, CDR2 SYGVKD. Trimming took 6 bases from V and 2 from J; bases not matched to a gene: 8. CDR3 residues: CAIRDRTSGPTDTQYF. The CDR3 region has the DNA TGTGCCATCAGGGACCGGACTAGCGGCCCCACAGATACGCAGTATTTT.

This clone is a singleton in its sample. CDR3 sequence reads: CASRNRLGRNEQFF. In nucleotides, the CDR3 is TGTGCCAGTAGAAACAGACTAGGTCGGAATGAGCAGTTCTTC. The chain couples TRBV19 to TRBJ2-1, with D perhaps matching TRBD2 (6 bases). The CDR3 is 14 amino acids. Germline lookup yields CDR1 LNHDA and CDR2 SQIVND (reference sequence). The V and J ends lost 6 bases and 7 bases respectively, with 16 bases between them.

The chain employs TRBV3-1 (or the pseudogene TRBV3-2) and TRBJ2-7; D is perhaps TRBD1 (5 bases). V was trimmed by 1 base and J by 1 base, leaving 8 bases between them. Germline assignment: CDR1 LGHDT and CDR2 YNNKEL (reference sequence). CDR3 length: 14 residues. CDR3 protein: CASSQGQGSYEQYF. CDR3 nucleotides: TGTGCCAGCAGCCAAGGGCAGGGTTCCTACGAGCAGTACTTC.

CDR3 sequence reads: CASSTGWNEQYF. In DNA, the CDR3 is TGTGCCAGCAGCACAGGGTGGAACGAGCAGTACTTC. This rearrangement joins TRBV6-5 to TRBJ2-7, with a tentative D call TRBD1 (6 bases). The CDR3 loop spans 12 amino acids. V was clipped by 6 bases and J by 5 bases, with 11 bases between them. CDR1 and CDR2 (germline): MNHEY, SVGAGI.

The chain links TRBV3-1 (or the pseudogene TRBV3-2) to TRBJ2-4, with D possibly matching TRBD1 (6 bases). Germline CDR1 and CDR2: LGHDT and YNNKEL (reference sequence). Trimming removed 1 base from V and 7 bases from J, with 8 bases in between. This CDR3 comprises 13 residues. The CDR3 reads CASSQGGPNIQYF. DNA of the CDR3: TGTGCCAGCAGCCAAGGGGGGCCCAACATTCAGTACTTC.

This clone came up a few times. The chain employs TRBV5-1 and TRBJ1-3; 7 bases are a match to TRBD1. The CDR3 sequence is 16 residues long. The germline CDR1 and CDR2 sequences are SGHRS and YFSETQ. V lost 4 bases and J lost 0; bases outside the gene matches: 7. Here the CDR3 reads CASSIGQASSGNTIYF. In DNA form, the CDR3 reads TGCGCCAGCAGCATCGGACAGGCCAGCTCTGGAAACACCATATATTTT. Full variable domain (rest looked up from reference TRBV5-1 and TRBJ1-3): KAGVTQTPRYLIKTRGQQVTLSCSPISGHRSVSWYQQTPGQGLQFLFEYFSETQRNKGNFPGRFSGRQFSNSRSEMNVSTLELGDSALYLCASSIGQASSGNTIYFGEGSWLTVV.

The V call is TRBV7-2, the J call TRBJ1-5; TRBD1 might be the D (6 bases). Trimming pared 2 bases from V and 3 bases from J, leaving 11 bases between. Per germline, CDR1 SGHTA and CDR2 FQGNSA. This CDR3 is 15 amino acids long. CDR3 DNA: TGTGCCAGCAGCTTACGAGCAGGGGCCAATCAGCCCCAGCATTTT. This codes for CASSLRAGANQPQHF.

The chain uses TRBV6-2 or TRBV6-3 and TRBJ2-5, with 7 bases matching TRBD2. V was pared by 5 bases and J by 5 bases, with 17 bases of the junction left unmatched. Germline assignment: CDR1 MNHEY and CDR2 SVGEGT. CDR3 length equals 17 residues. Here the CDR3 reads CASSGSSGGPPEETQYF. The CDR3 region has the DNA TGTGCCAGCAGTGGGTCTAGCGGAGGCCCGCCCGAGGAGACCCAGTACTTC.

Here the CDR3 reads CASSRDPPAGRQFF. Written as DNA, the CDR3 is TGTGCCAGTAGCCGAGACCCACCGGCGGGGCGGCAGTTCTTC. The chain recombines TRBV19 with TRBJ2-1; D may be TRBD2 (6 bases). CDR3 length: 14 residues. Trimming left V 6 bases short and J 12 bases short, with 21 bases between. Per the germline V gene, CDR1 is LNHDA and CDR2 is SQIVND (reference sequence).

In the case of this clone: One junction end does not reproduce the germline sequence, and a read error may be involved. The chain links TRBV5-4 to TRBJ2-2, with a possible D match to TRBD2 (6 bases). CDR1 and CDR2 from the germline V gene are SGHNT and YYREEE (reference sequence). The CDR3 totals 12 residues. The CDR3 DNA reads TGCGCCGGGGAGGCGGGCACCGGGGAGCTGTTTTTT. It encodes CAGEAGTGELFF.

CDR3 residues: CASSLSRGAYEQYF. The DNA for the CDR3 is TGTGCCAGCAGCTTATCCCGGGGGGCCTACGAGCAGTACTTC. V usage is TRBV7-2 and J usage is TRBJ2-7, with 7 bases identical to TRBD2. Germline V gene data show CDR1 as SGHTA and CDR2 as FQGNSA. Trimming cost V 2 bases and J 2 bases; bases outside gene matches: 3. This CDR3 comprises 14 residues.

The table lists this clone with a few counts. The rearrangement uses TRBV4-3 and TRBJ1-2; D perhaps matches TRBD1 (6 bases). The ends were cut back, 1 base at V and 7 bases at J, with 10 bases in the middle. The CDR3 length is 13 residues. CDR1 is LGHNA, CDR2 YSLEER, per germline. The CDR3 here is CASSQGTGTGYTF. The CDR3 DNA follows: TGCGCCAGCAGCCAAGGAACAGGGACTGGCTACACCTTC.

The chain joins TRBV7-8 to TRBJ2-7; D may be TRBD1 (6 bases). The CDR3 spans 15 residues. V was pared by 3 bases and J by 4 bases, with 16 bases between. Germline CDR1 and CDR2: SGHVS and FQNEAQ. Here the CDR3 DNA reads TGTGCCAGCAGCTTGGTGCCCCGGACAGCATACGAGCAGTACTTC. It translates to CASSLVPRTAYEQYF. The full variable domain, completed using reference TRBV7-8 and TRBJ2-7, is GAGVSQSPRYKVAKRGQDVALRCDPISGHVSLFWYQQALGQGPEFLTYFQNEAQLDKSGLPSDRFFAERPEGSVSTLKIQRTQQEDSAVYLCASSLVPRTAYEQYFGPGTRLTVT.

This clone was detected once. V is TRBV27 and J is TRBJ2-7; 7 nucleotides agree with TRBD2. V trimming: 6 bases; J trimming: 2 bases; junction bases outside the gene matches: 4. The germline CDR1 and CDR2 sequences are MNHEY and SMNVEV (reference sequence). This CDR3 contains 13 residues. CDR3 in DNA: TGTGCCAGCAGGGGGGGGGAAACCTACGAGCAGTACTTC. This gives the protein CASRGGETYEQYF.

The V call is TRBV7-8, the J call TRBJ2-1, with D possibly TRBD2 on 6 matching bases. The V and J ends lost 3 bases and 10 bases respectively, with 16 bases between them. This CDR3 spans 14 amino acids. CDR1 and CDR2 from the germline V gene are SGHVS and FQNEAQ. In nucleotides, the CDR3 is TGTGCCAGCAGCTTGCGCGGGGCGGGGTGGGAGCAGTTCTTC. Encoded protein: CASSLRGAGWEQFF.

The genes are TRBV4-1 and TRBJ2-7; 9 bases agree with TRBD1. Germline V gene data show CDR1 as MGHRA and CDR2 as YSYEKL. V lost 0 bases, J lost 5 bases, and 11 bases stayed unmatched. The CDR3 has 17 amino acids. The CDR3 nucleotides are TGCGCCAGCAGCCAAGATGTTTCCGGGACAGGGTTGGACGAGCAGTACTTC. It yields the protein CASSQDVSGTGLDEQYF.

The table lists this clone with a few counts. The gene calls are TRBV7-8 and TRBJ1-6, with D possibly matching TRBD1 (6 bases). V was trimmed by 4 bases and J by 3 bases, leaving 13 bases between them. The germline gives CDR1 SGHVS, CDR2 FQNEAQ. The CDR3 spans 16 residues. This CDR3 reads CASSSGGRFYNSPLHF. In nucleotides, the CDR3 is TGTGCCAGCAGCTCGGGGGGCCGCTTCTATAATTCACCCCTCCACTTT.

The chain has TRBV5-6 and TRBJ1-2; TRBD1 matches at 10 bases. CDR1 is SGHDT and CDR2 is YYEEEE in the germline V gene. The CDR3 is 14 amino acids. V lost 0 bases, J lost 8 bases, and 4 bases stayed unmatched. DNA for the CDR3: TGTGCCAGCAGCTTGGGACAGGGGGCTGGCGGCTACACCTTC. Its protein product is CASSLGQGAGGYTF.

Details on this clone: The junction differs from germline at one of its ends, possibly a read error. The genes are TRBV7-7 and TRBJ2-1, with TRBD1 as a possible D gene (6 bases). CDR1 and CDR2 from the germline V gene are SSHAT and FNYEAQ (reference sequence). The CDR3 contains 15 residues. For the CDR3, the DNA is TGTGCTAGCAGCTTAGAGGGGGTTTGGGGTAATGAGCAGTTCTTC. Its translation is CASSLEGVWGNEQFF.

This clone occurred once. The gene calls are TRBV30 and TRBJ2-7, with D possibly matching TRBD1 (5 bases). The ends were cut back, 1 base at V and 2 bases at J, with 9 bases in the middle. The CDR3 length is 13 residues. Germline V CDR1 and CDR2: GTSNPN, SVGIG (reference sequence). CDR3 protein: CAWSAGITYEQYF. DNA for the CDR3: TGTGCCTGGAGTGCAGGGATCACCTACGAGCAGTACTTC.

The chain is built from TRBV3-1 (or the pseudogene TRBV3-2) and TRBJ2-5; 9 nucleotides line up with TRBD2. This CDR3 is 19 amino acids long. V lost 3 bases to trimming and J lost 3 bases; unmatched junction nucleotides: 17. CDR1 and CDR2 from the germline V gene are LGHDT and YNNKEL (reference sequence). The CDR3 sequence: CASSHHGSSGTLLEETQYF. The CDR3, as DNA: TGTGCCAGCAGCCACCATGGATCTAGCGGGACACTTCTAGAAGAGACCCAGTACTTC.

The chain employs TRBV11-3 and TRBJ2-7; D not resolved. The CDR3 runs 14 residues. V lost 4 bases, J lost 3 bases, and 13 bases lay in between. In germline, CDR1 is SGHNT, CDR2 YENEEA. CDR3 coding DNA: TGTGCCAGCAGCTCCCGAACCCGGAGCTACGAGCAGTACTTC. Amino acid sequence: CASSSRTRSYEQYF.

The chain combines TRBV10-3 with TRBJ1-3, with D perhaps TRBD1 (6 bases). CDR1 and CDR2 (germline): ENHRY, SYGVKD. Trimming removed 0 bases at V and 2 bases at J, with 14 bases between. The length of the CDR3 is 17 residues. CDR3 sequence: CAISESRARQAGNTIYF. DNA of the CDR3: TGTGCCATCAGTGAGTCCCGGGCCCGACAGGCTGGAAACACCATATATTTT.

The rearrangement links TRBV9 to TRBJ2-2; D remains ambiguous. Trimming left V 3 bases short and J 8 bases short, with 8 bases between. The CDR3 sequence is 12 residues long. In germline, CDR1 is SGDLS, CDR2 YYNGEE. The CDR3 here is CASSGLRGELFF. As DNA, the CDR3 is TGTGCCAGCAGCGGCCTCCGGGGGGAGCTGTTTTTT.

The chain combines TRBV11-2 with TRBJ2-7, with 8 positions matching TRBD1. The CDR3 extends over 14 amino acids. CDR1 SGHAT and CDR2 FQNNGV come from the germline V gene. V lost 5 bases and J lost 5; bases outside the gene matches: 8. In DNA form, the CDR3 reads TGTGCCAGCAGCCCCCAGGGGGCTGGGAACGAGCAGTACTTC. Protein sequence: CASSPQGAGNEQYF. The variable domain in full, completed from reference TRBV11-2 and TRBJ2-7, reads EAGVAQSPRYKIIEKRQSVAFWCNPISGHATLYWYQQILGQGPKLLIQFQNNGVVDDSQLPKDRFSAERLKGVDSTLKIQPAKLEDSAVYLCASSPQGAGNEQYFGPGTRLTVT.

The genes are TRBV6-6 and TRBJ2-1; 9 bases agree with TRBD2. J gave up 7 bases and V 6 bases, and 13 bases lay outside the gene matches. Per the germline V gene, CDR1 is MNHNY and CDR2 is SVGAGI (reference sequence). CDR3 length: 16 amino acids. This CDR3 is CASRDPGTSGRNEQFF. In DNA, the CDR3 is TGTGCCAGCAGGGACCCCGGTACTAGCGGGCGTAATGAGCAGTTCTTC.